A selection of T cell receptor beta chains follows, all from one sample in a study of blood T cell repertoires in COVID-19. Sequenced by immunoSEQ multiplex PCR; TCRdb stores in-frame clones only, minus some. The sample holds fewer than 350,000 clones, 70% to 90% seen once. Sequenced: PBMCs or T cells enriched from blood (not recorded which). These TCRs come from a woman aged 40 to 49 with acute COVID-19. Both conserved end residues are part of each CDR3. Fields, in order: D gene, J gene, V gene, clone size, CDR3 DNA, CDR3 protein. A D gene is named only where the DNA matches it firmly. A row's size may be missing; if present it is once, few, many or a size class.

D: NA
J: TRBJ2-2
V: TRBV7-2
size: NA
DNA: TGTGCCAGCAGCTTAGTCGGGGGGAACACCGGGGAGCTGTTTTTT
CDR3: CASSLVGGNTGELFF

D: NA
J: TRBJ1-5
V: TRBV21-1
size: NA
DNA: TGTGCCAGCAGCATGTTCGACAGGGAGTGGCCCTCATTCAATCAGCCCCAGCATTTT
CDR3: CASSMFDREWPSFNQPQHF

D: NA
J: TRBJ2-7
V: TRBV14
size: NA
DNA: TGTGCCAGCAGCCAAGCCTTCGGGGTTTACTACGAGCAGTACTTC
CDR3: CASSQAFGVYYEQYF

D: NA
J: TRBJ2-2
V: TRBV4-3
size: NA
DNA: TGCGCCAGCAGCGGCATTGGCGGGATGAGTACCGGGGAGCTGTTTTTT
CDR3: CASSGIGGMSTGELFF

D: NA
J: TRBJ1-6
V: TRBV14
size: once
DNA: TGTGCCAGCAGCCTATGGGCATTGAATTCACCCCTCCACTTT
CDR3: CASSLWALNSPLHF

D: TRBD1
J: TRBJ2-5
V: TRBV27
size: NA
DNA: TGTGCCAGCAGCCTTGGGACAGGAACAAAAGAGACCCAGTACTTC
CDR3: CASSLGTGTKETQYF

D: NA
J: TRBJ1-2
V: TRBV11-2
size: NA
DNA: TGTGCCAGCAGCTTAGGCCAGGGGACGTCCTATGGCTACACCTTC
CDR3: CASSLGQGTSYGYTF

D: TRBD2
J: TRBJ2-5
V: TRBV5-1
size: NA
DNA: TGCGCCAGCAGCTTGAATAAAGCGGGGGCTTCCCAAGAGACCCAGTACTTC
CDR3: CASSLNKAGASQETQYF

D: TRBD1
J: TRBJ1-1
V: TRBV27
size: NA
DNA: TGTGCCAGCAGGATGCAGGGGGTGAACACTGAAGCTTTCTTT
CDR3: CASRMQGVNTEAFF

D: TRBD1
J: TRBJ1-6
V: TRBV19
size: NA
DNA: TGTGCCAGTAGTGAGGACAGGGGGCTGGGGAATTCACCCCTCCACTTT
CDR3: CASSEDRGLGNSPLHF

D: NA
J: TRBJ2-6
V: TRBV6-2/TRBV6-3
size: NA
DNA: TGTGCCAGCAGTTCTCCGAAACACGGGGCTGGGGCCAACGTCCTGACTTTC
CDR3: CASSSPKHGAGANVLTF

D: TRBD1
J: TRBJ2-5
V: TRBV5-1
size: NA
DNA: TGCGCCAGCAGCCCCCCCTCGACAGGGTACGAGACCCAGTACTTC
CDR3: CASSPPSTGYETQYF

D: NA
J: TRBJ1-3
V: TRBV13
size: NA
DNA: TGTGCCAGCAGAACCCGCTGGACAGACCAAACCTCTGGAAACACCATATATTTT
CDR3: CASRTRWTDQTSGNTIYF

D: NA
J: TRBJ1-5
V: TRBV19
size: few
DNA: TGTGCCAGTAACGGGGTCGGAAGCAATCAGCCCCAGCATTTT
CDR3: CASNGVGSNQPQHF

D: TRBD1
J: TRBJ1-4
V: TRBV18
size: NA
DNA: TGTGCCAGCTCATGGGGACAGCCGACAACTAATGAAAAACTGTTTTTT
CDR3: CASSWGQPTTNEKLFF

D: NA
J: TRBJ2-1
V: TRBV7-2
size: once
DNA: TGTGCCAGCAGCTCCCTAAGGGGCACCCTCTACAATGAGCAGTTCTTC
CDR3: CASSSLRGTLYNEQFF

D: NA
J: TRBJ2-6
V: TRBV25-1
size: NA
DNA: TGTGCCAGCAGTGGTAGCTCTGGGGCCAACGTCCTGACTTTC
CDR3: CASSGSSGANVLTF

D: TRBD1
J: TRBJ2-5
V: TRBV7-8
size: NA
DNA: TGTGCCAGCAGCTCCCAAGCCTCAAGGAGGGACAGGCAAGAGACCCAGTACTTC
CDR3: CASSSQASRRDRQETQYF

D: NA
J: TRBJ2-1
V: TRBV3-1/TRBV3-2
size: NA
DNA: TGTGCCAGCAGCCAAGAAGAGACACTGTACAATGAGCAGTTCTTC
CDR3: CASSQEETLYNEQFF

D: NA
J: TRBJ1-6
V: TRBV19
size: NA
DNA: TGTGCCAGTAGGAACACGCATAATTCACCCCTCCACTTT
CDR3: CASRNTHNSPLHF

D: TRBD1
J: TRBJ2-2
V: TRBV9
size: NA
DNA: TGTGCCAGCAGCACGCGACAGGGGGGCACCGGGGAGCTGTTTTTT
CDR3: CASSTRQGGTGELFF

D: TRBD2
J: TRBJ2-1
V: TRBV12-3/TRBV12-4
size: NA
DNA: TGTGCCAGCAGGACTAGCCAGGCCAATGAGCAGTTCTTC
CDR3: CASRTSQANEQFF

D: TRBD1
J: TRBJ1-6
V: TRBV28
size: few
DNA: TGTGCCAGCAGGAACCTGGGACAGGATAATTCACCCCTCCACTTT
CDR3: CASRNLGQDNSPLHF

D: TRBD2
J: TRBJ2-6
V: TRBV9
size: NA
DNA: TGTGCCAGCAGCCCGGGACTAGAGGTTACTGGGGCCAACGTCCTGACTTTC
CDR3: CASSPGLEVTGANVLTF

D: TRBD1
J: TRBJ1-2
V: TRBV5-5
size: NA
DNA: TGTGCCAGCAGCTTGGACAGCAGGACAGGGGTTTCTGGCTACACCTTC
CDR3: CASSLDSRTGVSGYTF

D: NA
J: TRBJ1-6
V: TRBV9
size: NA
DNA: TGTGCCAGCAGCGTAGCTACGCGCTTGGATAATTCACCCCTCCACTTT
CDR3: CASSVATRLDNSPLHF

D: NA
J: TRBJ1-6
V: TRBV4-2
size: few
DNA: TGTGCCAGCAGCCAAATCAGGGATTCACCCCTCCACTTT
CDR3: CASSQIRDSPLHF

D: TRBD1
J: TRBJ1-5
V: TRBV28
size: once
DNA: TGTGCCAGCAGTCCCGCCACACTCTTAGACAGGGTCTGGCAGCCCCAGCATTTT
CDR3: CASSPATLLDRVWQPQHF

D: NA
J: TRBJ2-1
V: TRBV4-3
size: NA
DNA: TGCGCCAGCGCGACAGAATACAATGAGCAGTTCTTC
CDR3: CASATEYNEQFF

D: TRBD1
J: TRBJ1-1
V: TRBV18
size: few
DNA: TGTGCCAGCTCCGGGACAGCCACTGAAGCTTTCTTT
CDR3: CASSGTATEAFF

D: TRBD1
J: TRBJ2-7
V: TRBV7-9
size: NA
DNA: TGTGCCAGCAGCCTAAAACAGGGGGCAGGCTACGAGCAGTACTTC
CDR3: CASSLKQGAGYEQYF

D: NA
J: TRBJ1-6
V: TRBV25-1
size: NA
DNA: TGTGCCAGCAGTGAAAGTCAGGGTCGAAATTCACCCCTCCACTTT
CDR3: CASSESQGRNSPLHF

D: TRBD2
J: TRBJ2-1
V: TRBV15
size: NA
DNA: TGTGCCACCAGCATGGGGACTAGCGTCAATGAGCAGTTCTTC
CDR3: CATSMGTSVNEQFF

D: TRBD2
J: TRBJ2-2
V: TRBV6-1
size: NA
DNA: TGTGCCAGCAGTGAATTGGGCGGGAGGACCGGGGAGCTGTTTTTT
CDR3: CASSELGGRTGELFF

D: NA
J: TRBJ1-5
V: TRBV4-3
size: NA
DNA: TGCGCCAGCAGCCAAGATCGGGGTCAGCCCCAGCATTTT
CDR3: CASSQDRGQPQHF

D: TRBD1
J: TRBJ1-5
V: TRBV10-3
size: NA
DNA: TGTGCCATCAGTGAGTCTAGGCAGGGACAGGGTAGCAATCAGCCCCAGCATTTT
CDR3: CAISESRQGQGSNQPQHF

D: TRBD1
J: TRBJ1-1
V: TRBV18
size: NA
DNA: TGTGCCAGCTCACCACGTACAGGGGCCCCTGAAGCTTTCTTT
CDR3: CASSPRTGAPEAFF

D: TRBD1
J: TRBJ1-6
V: TRBV4-3
size: NA
DNA: TGCGCCAGCAGCCACCGACAGGGGGGATGGAATTCACCCCTCCACTTT
CDR3: CASSHRQGGWNSPLHF

D: NA
J: TRBJ1-2
V: TRBV7-8
size: NA
DNA: TGTGCCAGCAGCTTAAAAATAGACAGTCGTAATGGCTACACCTTC
CDR3: CASSLKIDSRNGYTF

D: TRBD1
J: TRBJ2-7
V: TRBV27
size: NA
DNA: TGTGCCAGCACTAGCCCGGGACAGGGAATTCTCGAGCAGTACTTC
CDR3: CASTSPGQGILEQYF

D: NA
J: TRBJ1-1
V: TRBV28
size: few
DNA: TGTGCCAGCAGTTTTAAAGGCTTGCGGGCGAACACTGAAGCTTTCTTT
CDR3: CASSFKGLRANTEAFF

D: NA
J: TRBJ2-1
V: TRBV7-9
size: once
DNA: TGTGCCAGCAGCCCGCTTAGCGGATGGAACAATGAGCAGTTCTTC
CDR3: CASSPLSGWNNEQFF

D: NA
J: TRBJ2-5
V: TRBV7-9
size: NA
DNA: TGTGCCAGCAGCCCCGGGTTTAATTCGCAAGAGACCCAGTACTTC
CDR3: CASSPGFNSQETQYF

D: NA
J: TRBJ2-5
V: TRBV7-2
size: NA
DNA: TGTGCCAGCAGCTTATTCAAGGGGCTCGGGGAGACCCAGTACTTC
CDR3: CASSLFKGLGETQYF

D: NA
J: TRBJ2-7
V: TRBV28
size: NA
DNA: TGTGCCAGCAGGAGGGCTACCTACGAGCAGTACTTC
CDR3: CASRRATYEQYF

D: TRBD2
J: TRBJ2-7
V: TRBV5-4
size: NA
DNA: TGTGCCAGCAGCGGGGGACTAGGGTCTGTGCAGTACTTC
CDR3: CASSGGLGSVQYF

D: TRBD1
J: TRBJ2-2
V: TRBV9
size: NA
DNA: TGTGCCAGCAGCGTAGGGACAGGGGGTAATGTCGGGGAGCTGTTTTTT
CDR3: CASSVGTGGNVGELFF

D: NA
J: TRBJ1-5
V: TRBV27
size: NA
DNA: TGTGCCAGCAGGGGGCCGGTCAATCAGCCCCAGCATTTT
CDR3: CASRGPVNQPQHF

D: TRBD2
J: TRBJ2-5
V: TRBV29-1
size: NA
DNA: TGCAGCGTTGGAATCGCGGGAGGAGGGGAGACCCAGTACTTC
CDR3: CSVGIAGGGETQYF

D: TRBD1
J: TRBJ1-2
V: TRBV19
size: NA
DNA: TGTGCCAGTATGCCCCGATTGGGACAGGGCTTTTATGGCTACACCTTC
CDR3: CASMPRLGQGFYGYTF

D: NA
J: TRBJ1-4
V: TRBV4-2
size: NA
DNA: TGTGCCAGCAGCCAAGGGCAGGAGGGTAATGAAAAACTGTTTTTT
CDR3: CASSQGQEGNEKLFF

D: TRBD1
J: TRBJ1-1
V: TRBV28
size: NA
DNA: TGTGCCAGCAGCGACTGGACAGGGCTTTTAGCTGAAGCTTTCTTT
CDR3: CASSDWTGLLAEAFF

D: TRBD1
J: TRBJ2-5
V: TRBV3-1/TRBV3-2
size: NA
DNA: TGTGCCAGCAGCCAAGAGCCGGGACAGTTCCAAGAGACCCAGTACTTC
CDR3: CASSQEPGQFQETQYF